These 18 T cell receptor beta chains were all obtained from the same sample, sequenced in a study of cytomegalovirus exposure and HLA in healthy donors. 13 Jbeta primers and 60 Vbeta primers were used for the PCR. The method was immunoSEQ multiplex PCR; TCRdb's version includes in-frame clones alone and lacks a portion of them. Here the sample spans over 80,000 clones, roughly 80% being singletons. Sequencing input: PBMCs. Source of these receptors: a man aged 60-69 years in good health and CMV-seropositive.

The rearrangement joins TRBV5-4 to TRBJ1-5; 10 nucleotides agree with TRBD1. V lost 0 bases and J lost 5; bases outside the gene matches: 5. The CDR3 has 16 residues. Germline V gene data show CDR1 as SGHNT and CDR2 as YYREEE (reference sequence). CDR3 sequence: CASSLGGTGVHQPQHF. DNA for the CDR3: TGTGCCAGCAGCTTGGGGGGGACAGGGGTCCATCAGCCCCAGCATTTT.

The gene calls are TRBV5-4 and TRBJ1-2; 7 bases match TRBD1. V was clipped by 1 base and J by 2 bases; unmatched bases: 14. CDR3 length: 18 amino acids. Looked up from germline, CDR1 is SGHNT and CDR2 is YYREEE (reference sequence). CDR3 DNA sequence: TGTGCCAGCAGCTTGACCCGACAGGGCACAAATACAAACTATGGCTACACCTTC. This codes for CASSLTRQGTNTNYGYTF.

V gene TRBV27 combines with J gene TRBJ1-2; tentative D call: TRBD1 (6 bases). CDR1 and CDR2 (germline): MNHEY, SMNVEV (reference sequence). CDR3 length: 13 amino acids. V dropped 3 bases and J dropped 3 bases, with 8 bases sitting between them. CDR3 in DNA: TGTGCCAGCAGTTTTCAGGGGCACTATGGCTACACCTTC. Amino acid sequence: CASSFQGHYGYTF.

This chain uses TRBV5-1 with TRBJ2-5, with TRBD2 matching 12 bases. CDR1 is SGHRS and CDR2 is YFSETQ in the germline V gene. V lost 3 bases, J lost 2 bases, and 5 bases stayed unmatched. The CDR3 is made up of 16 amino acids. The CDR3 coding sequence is TGCGCCAGCAGCTCTGGACTAGCGGGGATTCAAGAGACCCAGTACTTC. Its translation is CASSSGLAGIQETQYF.

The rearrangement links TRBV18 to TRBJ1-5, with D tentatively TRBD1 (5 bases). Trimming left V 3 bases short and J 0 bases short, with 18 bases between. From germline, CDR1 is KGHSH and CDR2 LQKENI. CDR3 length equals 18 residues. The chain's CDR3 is CASSPSSGGINSNQPQHF. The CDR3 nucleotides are TGTGCCAGCTCACCGTCGAGCGGGGGGATAAATAGCAATCAGCCCCAGCATTTT.

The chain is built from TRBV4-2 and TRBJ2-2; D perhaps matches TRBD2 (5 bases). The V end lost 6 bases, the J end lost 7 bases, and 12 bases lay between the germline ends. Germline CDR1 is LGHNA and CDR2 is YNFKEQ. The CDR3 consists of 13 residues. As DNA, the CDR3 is TGTGCCAGCAGGATGGAGGTTGACGGGGAGCTGTTTTTT. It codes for CASRMEVDGELFF.

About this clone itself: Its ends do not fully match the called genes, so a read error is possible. The CDR3 DNA reads TGTGCTAGCAGCTCTGGGACAGGTTACAATGAGCAGTTCTTC. Encoded protein: CASSSGTGYNEQFF. The chain joins TRBV7-7 to TRBJ2-1; 8 bases are shared with TRBD1. There are 14 residues in the CDR3. Germline V gene sequence: CDR1 SSHAT, CDR2 FNYEAQ (reference sequence).

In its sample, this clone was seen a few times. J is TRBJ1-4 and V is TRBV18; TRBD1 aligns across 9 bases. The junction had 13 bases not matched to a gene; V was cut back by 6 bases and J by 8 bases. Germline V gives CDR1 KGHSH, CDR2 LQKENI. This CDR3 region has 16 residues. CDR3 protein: CASSAGVGTGIEKLFF. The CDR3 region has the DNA TGTGCCAGCTCGGCAGGGGTTGGGACAGGGATCGAAAAACTGTTTTTT.

CDR3 nucleotide sequence: TGTGCCAGCAATGATGTAGGGGCCCCTTCTTCCTACGAGCAGTACTTC. Translated: CASNDVGAPSSYEQYF. J is TRBJ2-7 and V is TRBV6-1; a possible D gene is TRBD1 (5 bases). V dropped 7 bases and J dropped 1 base, with 20 bases sitting between them. Germline values: CDR1 MNHNS, CDR2 SASEGT. The CDR3 is 16 residues long.

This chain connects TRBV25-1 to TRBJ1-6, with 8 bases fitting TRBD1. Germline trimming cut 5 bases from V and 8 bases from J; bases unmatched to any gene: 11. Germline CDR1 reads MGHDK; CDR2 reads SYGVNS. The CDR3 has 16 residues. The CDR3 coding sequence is TGTGCCAGCAGTACCTCAGGACAGGGCCCCTATTCACCCCTCCACTTT. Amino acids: CASSTSGQGPYSPLHF.

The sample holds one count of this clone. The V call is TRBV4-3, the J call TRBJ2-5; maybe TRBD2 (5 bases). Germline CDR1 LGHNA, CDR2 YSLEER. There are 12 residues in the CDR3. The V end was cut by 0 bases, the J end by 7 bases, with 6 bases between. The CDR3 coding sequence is TGCGCCAGCAGCCAAGAGGCGGGGACCCAGTACTTC. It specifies CASSQEAGTQYF.

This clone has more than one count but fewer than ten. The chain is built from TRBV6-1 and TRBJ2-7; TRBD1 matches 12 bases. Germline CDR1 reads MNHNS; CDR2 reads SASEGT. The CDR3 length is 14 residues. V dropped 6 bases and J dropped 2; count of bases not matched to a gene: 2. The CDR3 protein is CASRGTGGAYEQYF. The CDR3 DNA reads TGTGCCAGCAGGGGGACAGGGGGCGCCTACGAGCAGTACTTC.

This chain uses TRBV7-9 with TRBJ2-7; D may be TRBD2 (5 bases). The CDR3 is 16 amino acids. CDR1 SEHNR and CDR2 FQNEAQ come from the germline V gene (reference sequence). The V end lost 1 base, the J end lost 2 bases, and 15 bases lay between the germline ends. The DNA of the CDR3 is TGTGCCAGCAGCTTAGGTGGCCGGGGAAGAGCCTACGAGCAGTACTTC. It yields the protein CASSLGGRGRAYEQYF.

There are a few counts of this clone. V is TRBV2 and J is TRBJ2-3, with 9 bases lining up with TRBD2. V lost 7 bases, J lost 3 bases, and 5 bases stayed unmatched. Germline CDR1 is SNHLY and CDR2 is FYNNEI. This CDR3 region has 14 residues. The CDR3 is CASISGGRTDTQYF. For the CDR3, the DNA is TGTGCCAGCATTAGCGGGGGACGGACAGATACGCAGTATTTT.

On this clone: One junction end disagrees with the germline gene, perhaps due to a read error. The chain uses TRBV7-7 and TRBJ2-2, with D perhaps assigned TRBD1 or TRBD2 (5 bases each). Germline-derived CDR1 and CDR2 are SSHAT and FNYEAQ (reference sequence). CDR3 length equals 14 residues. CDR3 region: CASSLALGAGELFF. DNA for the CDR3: TGTGCTAGCAGCTTAGCGCTAGGGGCCGGGGAGCTGTTTTTT. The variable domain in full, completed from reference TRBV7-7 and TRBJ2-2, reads GAGVSQSPRYKVTKRGQDVTLRCDPISSHATLYWYQQALGQGPEFLTYFNYEAQPDKSGLPSDRFSAERPEGSISTLTIQRTEQRDSAMYRCASSLALGAGELFFGEGSRLTVL.

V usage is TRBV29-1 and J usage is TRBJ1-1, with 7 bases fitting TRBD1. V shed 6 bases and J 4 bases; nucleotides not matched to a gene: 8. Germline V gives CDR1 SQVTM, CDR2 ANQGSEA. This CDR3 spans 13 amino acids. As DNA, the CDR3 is TGCAGCGTCGCGACAGGGCTCACCACTGAAGCTTTCTTT. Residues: CSVATGLTTEAFF.

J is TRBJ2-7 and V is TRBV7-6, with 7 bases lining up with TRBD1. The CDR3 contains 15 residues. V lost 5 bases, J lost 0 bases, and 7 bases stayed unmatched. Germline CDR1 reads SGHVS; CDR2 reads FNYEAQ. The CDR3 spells CASSRGTASSYEQYF. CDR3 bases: TGTGCCAGCAGCAGGGGGACAGCGAGCTCCTACGAGCAGTACTTC.

The CDR3 bases are TGTGCCAGCAGCCGCCCCCAGGGATGGGCGCGTGAAGCTTTCTTT. It specifies CASSRPQGWAREAFF. The chain carries TRBV6-6 and TRBJ1-1, with D perhaps matching TRBD1 (5 bases). CDR1 is MNHNY, CDR2 SVGAGI, per germline (reference sequence). V shed 6 bases and J shed 7 bases, with 21 bases lying between them. This CDR3 has 15 residues.